Below are 29 T cell receptor beta chains sequenced from a single sample in a study of spatial heterogeneity in lung cancer. As to time point: blood at routine non-recurrence follow-up after resection. Researchers sequenced whole RNA taken from tumor, nontumor lung or frozen PBMC without sorting. Via MiXCR, TCRdb re-called the 5' RACE reads, giving one row per CDR3 protein. Among tens of thousands of distinct CDR3 sequences listed, roughly 7% were seen once. The sample consisted of PBMCs, taken at follow-up. Source of these receptors: a female donor with early-stage non-small cell lung cancer.

In regard to this clonotype: The junction departs from the called germline gene at one end, perhaps through a read error. The V call is TRBV11-2, the J call TRBJ2-7, with 7 bases lining up with TRBD1. Germline V CDR1 and CDR2: SGHAT, FQNNGV. CDR3 size: 14 residues. As DNA, the CDR3 is TGTGCCGGCAGCTTTAACAGGGGAGACTACGAGCAGTACTTC. It specifies CAGSFNRGDYEQYF.

This clonotype was counted at least ten times. Relative to the germline gene, one junction end is altered; a read error may explain this. The rearrangement links TRBV29-1 to TRBJ2-5; 7 positions agree with TRBD2. CDR1 is SQVTM, CDR2 ANQGSEA, per germline. This CDR3 comprises 12 residues. The CDR3 here is CSGEWGGETQYF. CDR3 bases: TGCAGCGGTGAATGGGGGGGGGAGACCCAGTACTTC.

This clonotype was detected many times. The chain employs TRBV5-1 and TRBJ2-1; possibly TRBD1 for D (7 bases). The CDR3 totals 15 residues. V was shortened by 1 base and J by 3 bases, with 11 bases between the two germline ends. The V gene's germline CDR1 is SGHRS and CDR2 YFSETQ. The CDR3 sequence is CASSLQGGGYNEQFF. As DNA, the CDR3 is TGCGCCAGCAGCTTGCAGGGGGGAGGCTACAATGAGCAGTTCTTC.

This clonotype was counted at least ten times. The chain couples TRBV18 to TRBJ2-5, with D perhaps matching TRBD1 or TRBD2 (5 bases each). Germline V gene lookup returns CDR1 KGHSH and CDR2 LQKENI. Trimming cost V 2 bases and J 5 bases, with 12 bases left between them. The CDR3 consists of 14 residues. CDR3: CASSPGTPVETQYF. In DNA form, the CDR3 reads TGTGCCAGCTCACCAGGGACCCCGGTCGAGACCCAGTACTTC.

This clonotype has at least ten counts. The chain employs TRBV12-3 or TRBV12-4 and TRBJ1-5; 8 bases are shared with TRBD1. Trimming removed 3 bases from V and 5 bases from J; junction bases left unmatched: 3. There are 14 residues in the CDR3. CDR3: CASSFDRGDQPQHF. DNA of the CDR3: TGTGCCAGCAGTTTTGACAGGGGTGATCAGCCCCAGCATTTT.

This clonotype was counted between two and nine times. The CDR3 sequence is CASSLSLAGGGIDTQYF. The CDR3 DNA reads as TGTGCCAGCAGCTTATCTCTAGCGGGGGGCGGAATAGATACGCAGTATTTT. J is TRBJ2-3 and V is TRBV7-2; 11 nucleotides match TRBD2. The trim removed 2 bases at V and 5 bases at J, leaving 9 bases unmatched. The length of the CDR3 is 17 residues. Germline assignment: CDR1 SGHTA and CDR2 FQGNSA.

Ten or more counts support this clonotype. The rearrangement uses TRBV29-1 and TRBJ2-3; possible D gene TRBD2, 7 bases. Germline V lookup: CDR1 SQVTM, CDR2 ANQGSEA. This CDR3 is built from 15 residues. V lost 7 bases and J lost 4, with 21 bases in between. The DNA for the CDR3 is TGCAGCGCCCATGCTAGTGGGGGGGCCGCAGATACGCAGTATTTT. The encoded protein is CSAHASGGAADTQYF.

This clonotype was counted many times. The chain joins TRBV28 to TRBJ2-3, with TRBD2 as a possible D gene (7 bases). CDR1 is MDHEN and CDR2 is SYDVKM in the germline V gene. The length of the CDR3 is 15 residues. The V and J ends lost 3 bases and 5 bases respectively, with 15 bases between them. CDR3 sequence: CASSFGGGRLDTQYF. For the CDR3, the DNA is TGTGCCAGCAGTTTTGGGGGGGGCCGATTAGATACGCAGTATTTT. The whole variable domain, filled in from reference TRBV28 and TRBJ2-3, reads DVKVTQSSRYLVKRTGEKVFLECVQDMDHENMFWYRQDPGLGLRLIYFSYDVKMKEKGDIPEGYSVSREKKERFSLILESASTNQTSMYLCASSFGGGRLDTQYFGPGTRLTVL.

The chain has TRBV4-2 and TRBJ1-2, with a weak D call TRBD1 (5 bases). With 4 bases removed from V and 0 bases from J, the gap between germline ends came to 12 bases. The CDR3 spans 15 residues. Germline loops: CDR1 LGHNA, CDR2 YNFKEQ. For the CDR3, the DNA is TGTGCCAGCAGCCCACCCGGGACGGCTAACTATGGCTACACCTTC. This gives the protein CASSPPGTANYGYTF.

This clonotype has a count of ten or more. The chain carries TRBV29-1 and TRBJ1-2, with D hard to call. The germline V gene encodes CDR1 SQVTM and CDR2 ANQGSEA. This CDR3 is 13 amino acids long. V was shortened by 4 bases and J by 4 bases, with 13 bases between the two germline ends. The CDR3 is CSVAQVLGYGYTF. CDR3 bases: TGCAGCGTTGCCCAGGTTCTGGGCTATGGCTACACCTTC.

This clonotype was seen repeatedly, ten times or more. This chain links TRBV5-1 with TRBJ1-1, with 8 bases fitting TRBD1. Germline loops: CDR1 SGHRS, CDR2 YFSETQ. J gave up 4 bases and V 0 bases, and 5 bases lay outside the gene matches. CDR3 length equals 15 residues. The CDR3 nucleotides read TGCGCCAGCAGCTTGGAGGGGACAGGATCCACTGAAGCTTTCTTT. It codes for CASSLEGTGSTEAFF. The whole variable domain, remainder taken from reference TRBV5-1 and TRBJ1-1, is KAGVTQTPRYLIKTRGQQVTLSCSPISGHRSVSWYQQTPGQGLQFLFEYFSETQRNKGNFPGRFSGRQFSNSRSEMNVSTLELGDSALYLCASSLEGTGSTEAFFGQGTRLTVV.

This clonotype was seen many times. The rearrangement uses TRBV24-1 and TRBJ2-7; TRBD1 matches at 7 bases. Trimming at V came to 4 bases and at J to 3 bases, leaving 5 bases not matched to a gene. Germline V gives CDR1 KGHDR, CDR2 SFDVKD. The CDR3 spans 14 residues. CDR3 DNA sequence: TGTGCCACCAGTGAAGCCGACAGGGTCTACGAGCAGTACTTC. As protein: CATSEADRVYEQYF.

At least ten counts were recorded for this clonotype. This chain connects TRBV7-2 to TRBJ1-6; D remains ambiguous. Germline V gene sequence: CDR1 SGHTA, CDR2 FQGNSA. V lost 2 bases and J lost 9, with 5 bases in between. The CDR3 has 12 residues. As DNA, the CDR3 is TGTGCCAGCAGCTTAATGAGTTCACCCCTCCACTTT. It translates to CASSLMSSPLHF. The full variable domain, in which reference TRBV7-2 and TRBJ1-6 provide the parts outside the CDR3, is GAGVSQSPSNKVTEKGKDVELRCDPISGHTALYWYRQSLGQGLEFLIYFQGNSAPDKSGLPSDRFSAERTGGSVSTLTIQRTQQEDSAVYLCASSLMSSPLHFGNGTRLTVT.

The J gene is TRBJ2-7, the V gene TRBV6-1, with a weak D call TRBD1 (5 bases). The CDR3 is 15 amino acids. Germline CDR1 is MNHNS and CDR2 is SASEGT. Trimming stripped 5 bases from V and 5 bases from J, with 19 bases between. The CDR3 region is CASSPRPDSPHEQYF. The CDR3 region has the DNA TGTGCCAGCAGTCCGAGACCCGACAGTCCCCACGAGCAGTACTTC.

This clonotype was seen a handful of times. The chain uses TRBV6-2 or TRBV6-3 and TRBJ1-5, with 9 nucleotides matching TRBD1. Trimming at V came to 8 bases and at J to 4 bases, leaving 9 bases not matched to a gene. This CDR3 has 15 residues. CDR1 is MNHEY and CDR2 is SVGEGT in the germline V gene. The CDR3 reads CASRPNRGRNQPQHF. CDR3 bases: TGTGCCAGCCGCCCAAACAGGGGGCGAAATCAGCCCCAGCATTTT.

This clonotype came up many times. This chain joins TRBV7-2 and TRBJ1-1; D possibly corresponds to TRBD1 (5 bases). In germline, CDR1 is SGHTA, CDR2 FQGNSA. The CDR3 has 13 amino acids. Trimming removed 3 bases from V and 4 bases from J, with 9 bases in between. The CDR3 region is CASSFTQGTEAFF. The CDR3 bases are TGTGCCAGCAGCTTCACCCAGGGCACTGAAGCTTTCTTT.

This clonotype was seen a few times. The chain couples TRBV7-8 to TRBJ2-3, with D unclear. CDR1 is SGHVS, CDR2 FQNEAQ, per germline. V was pared by 2 bases and J by 4 bases, with 7 bases between. The length of the CDR3 is 13 residues. CDR3 region: CASSLLGPDTQYF. As DNA, the CDR3 is TGTGCCAGCAGCTTACTGGGCCCAGATACGCAGTATTTT. The entire variable domain, with the rest obtained from reference TRBV7-8 and TRBJ2-3, is as follows: GAGVSQSPRYKVAKRGQDVALRCDPISGHVSLFWYQQALGQGPEFLTYFQNEAQLDKSGLPSDRFFAERPEGSVSTLKIQRTQQEDSAVYLCASSLLGPDTQYFGPGTRLTVL.

V usage is TRBV28 and J usage is TRBJ1-5, with no clear D. CDR1 MDHEN and CDR2 SYDVKM come from the germline V gene. This CDR3 has 14 amino acids. Trimming cost V 3 bases and J 6 bases, with 12 bases left between them. The CDR3 is CASSLLPLSQPQHF. CDR3 sequence (DNA): TGTGCCAGCAGTTTGCTCCCACTATCTCAGCCCCAGCATTTT.

This clonotype was counted at least ten times. The V gene is TRBV5-1, the J gene TRBJ1-4, with a possible D match to TRBD1 (6 bases). This CDR3 is 13 amino acids long. V was clipped by 8 bases and J by 4 bases, with 12 bases between them. From germline, CDR1 is SGHRS and CDR2 YFSETQ. Here the CDR3 reads CASGPGVNEKLFF. The CDR3 nucleotides are TGCGCCAGTGGGCCAGGGGTTAATGAAAAACTGTTTTTT.

In this sample, this clonotype turned up many times. This chain connects TRBV6-5 to TRBJ1-2, with 8 bases fitting TRBD1. CDR1 MNHEY and CDR2 SVGAGI come from the germline V gene. The CDR3 contains 14 residues. J gave up 1 base and V 9 bases, and 7 bases lay outside the gene matches. CDR3 bases: TGTGCCAGTAGATGGACAGGGAGTAACTATGGCTACACCTTC. Its translation is CASRWTGSNYGYTF.

The chain has TRBV19 and TRBJ2-7; a possible D gene is TRBD2 (7 bases). This CDR3 has 15 residues. Germline V gene sequence: CDR1 LNHDA, CDR2 SQIVND (reference sequence). Trimming removed 5 bases at V and 4 bases at J, with 18 bases between. The CDR3 is CASSPPGAGVYEQYF. In DNA, the CDR3 is TGTGCCAGTAGTCCGCCGGGGGCGGGGGTTTACGAGCAGTACTTC.

This clonotype was detected a few times. CDR3 sequence reads: CASSITRESPLHF. The CDR3 DNA is TGTGCCAGCAGTATAACTAGAGAGTCACCCCTCCACTTT. The V and J genes are TRBV12-3 or TRBV12-4 and TRBJ1-6, with unresolved D. This CDR3 spans 13 amino acids. V lost 5 bases, J lost 10 bases, and 12 bases lay in between.

This chain joins TRBV6-2 or TRBV6-3 and TRBJ2-7; TRBD2 agrees at 7 bases. V shed 5 bases and J 5 bases; nucleotides not matched to a gene: 3. The CDR3 totals 12 residues. Germline values: CDR1 MNHEY, CDR2 SVGEGT. CDR3 sequence: CASSPRGDEQYF. The CDR3 DNA sequence: TGTGCCAGCAGTCCCCGGGGGGACGAGCAGTACTTC.

This clonotype was recorded at least ten times. The chain has TRBV7-9 and TRBJ2-1, with 8 bases aligning to TRBD1. Germline V CDR1 and CDR2: SEHNR, FQNEAQ (reference sequence). After removal of 6 bases from V and 9 bases from J, the junction contained 10 bases not matched to a gene. This CDR3 is 14 amino acids long. The CDR3 region is CASSRAGGPGEQFF. The CDR3 bases are TGTGCCAGCAGTCGGGCAGGGGGCCCGGGTGAGCAGTTCTTC.

To note about this clonotype: A read error may be the cause here, since a much bigger clone is one base away. This chain links TRBV28 with TRBJ2-2; D may be TRBD2 (5 bases). The germline V gene encodes CDR1 MDHEN and CDR2 SYDVKM. Deletions cut 3 bases from V and 3 bases from J, with 14 bases between. This CDR3 contains 16 residues. The CDR3: CASSLSPRGDTGELFF. Written as DNA, the CDR3 is TGTGCCAGCAGTTTGTCGCCTCGGGGTGACACCGGGGAGCTGTTTTTT.

This clonotype has at least ten counts. The V and J genes are TRBV12-3 or TRBV12-4 and TRBJ2-1; no clear D gene. V gave up 1 base and J gave up 0 bases, with 10 bases separating them. CDR3 size: 16 residues. The CDR3 spells CASSLERVSSYNEQFF. CDR3 nucleotide sequence: TGTGCCAGCAGTTTAGAACGGGTAAGCTCCTACAATGAGCAGTTCTTC.

This clonotype has a count of ten or more. The chain combines TRBV20-1 with TRBJ2-7; maybe TRBD1 (5 bases). Germline-derived CDR1 and CDR2 are DFQATT and SNEGSKA (reference sequence). The CDR3 sequence is 13 residues long. Trimming left V 4 bases short and J 6 bases short, with 16 bases between. The CDR3 DNA sequence: TGCAGTGCTAAAAAAGGCCCAGGGATCGAGCAGTACTTC. Translating it yields CSAKKGPGIEQYF.

This clonotype was recorded at least ten times. This chain links TRBV30 with TRBJ1-4; D is possibly TRBD1 (5 bases). The CDR3 totals 15 residues. V shed 1 base and J shed 3 bases, with 12 bases lying between them. CDR1 and CDR2 (germline): GTSNPN, SVGIG (reference sequence). The CDR3 region is CAWSGQFGSNEKLFF. CDR3 bases: TGTGCCTGGAGTGGACAGTTCGGGTCTAATGAAAAACTGTTTTTT.

The DNA for the CDR3 is TGTGCCAGCAGCCAAGTCCCACAGGGGGCTCGGGACACTGAAGCTTTCTTT. Translating it yields CASSQVPQGARDTEAFF. The rearrangement joins TRBV14 to TRBJ1-1, with TRBD1 matching over 9 bases. The CDR3 runs 17 residues. Trimming took 1 base from V and 3 from J; bases not matched to a gene: 9. Germline lookup yields CDR1 SGHDN and CDR2 FVKESK.